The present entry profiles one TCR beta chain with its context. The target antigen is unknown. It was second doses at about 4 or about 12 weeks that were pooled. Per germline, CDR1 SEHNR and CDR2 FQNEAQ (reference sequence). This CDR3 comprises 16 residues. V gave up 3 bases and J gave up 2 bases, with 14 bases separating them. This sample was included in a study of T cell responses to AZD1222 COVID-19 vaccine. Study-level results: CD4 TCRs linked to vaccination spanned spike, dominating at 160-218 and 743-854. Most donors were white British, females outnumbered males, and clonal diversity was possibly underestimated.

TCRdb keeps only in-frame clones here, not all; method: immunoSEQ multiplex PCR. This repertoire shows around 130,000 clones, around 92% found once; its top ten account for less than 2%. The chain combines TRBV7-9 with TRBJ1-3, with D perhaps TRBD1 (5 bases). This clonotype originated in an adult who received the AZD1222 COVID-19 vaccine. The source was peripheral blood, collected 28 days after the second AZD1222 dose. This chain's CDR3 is CASSLGQTVPGNTIYF. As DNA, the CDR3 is TGTGCCAGCAGCTTGGGTCAGACAGTACCTGGAAACACCATATATTTT.